This T cell receptor beta chain was sequenced for a study of blood T cell repertoires in COVID-19. Background on the study: T cells, B-cell-depleted T cells, or PBMCs supplied cDNA or gDNA.

V was pared by 5 bases and J by 1 base, with 7 bases of the junction left unmatched. Germline V gives CDR1 MNHEY, CDR2 SMNVEV (reference sequence). The CDR3 covers 17 residues. Study processing details: Reference gene primer amplification yielded estimated nucleated cell counts. Assay used: immunoSEQ multiplex PCR; TCRdb lists only in-frame clones, some missing. That table gives V, J and clone size, and the DNA gave D and trimming. The sample yields about 110,000 clones, 88% seen once. The gene calls are TRBV27 and TRBJ2-6, with 8 bases matching TRBD1. The sequenced material came from peripheral blood. This TCR was recovered from a human donor in a cohort sampled during active COVID-19. In nucleotides, the CDR3 is TGTGCCAGCAGTGGGACAGGCCTGGGGTCTGGGGCCAACGTCCTGACTTTC. Its translation is CASSGTGLGSGANVLTF.